This T cell receptor beta chain originates from a study of T cells in Graves' hyperthyroidism and ophthalmopathy. Amplification of TCR beta CDR3 regions was performed using RNA transcripts as template. Carried out on the TCR CDR3, a first-round RT-PCR used the HTBI primer set. TCRdb reanalysed the multiplex PCR reads using MiXCR and keeps one entry per CDR3 protein. The sample consists of almost 600,000 distinct CDR3 sequences, approximately 14% of them appearing once. Germline V lookup: CDR1 LGHDT, CDR2 YNNKEL (reference sequence). The CDR3 sequence is 16 residues long. The V end was cut by 4 bases, the J end by 0 bases, with 14 bases between. This clonotype showed up many times.

The receptor's source is a young woman with Graves' hyperthyroidism that later progressed to Graves' ophthalmopathy. Sequenced: blood. This chain uses TRBV3-1 with TRBJ2-3; possible D gene TRBD1, 5 bases. The CDR3 DNA reads TGTGCCAGCAGCCCCCAAGGGGTTAGAAGCACAGATACGCAGTATTTT. This gives the protein CASSPQGVRSTDTQYF.